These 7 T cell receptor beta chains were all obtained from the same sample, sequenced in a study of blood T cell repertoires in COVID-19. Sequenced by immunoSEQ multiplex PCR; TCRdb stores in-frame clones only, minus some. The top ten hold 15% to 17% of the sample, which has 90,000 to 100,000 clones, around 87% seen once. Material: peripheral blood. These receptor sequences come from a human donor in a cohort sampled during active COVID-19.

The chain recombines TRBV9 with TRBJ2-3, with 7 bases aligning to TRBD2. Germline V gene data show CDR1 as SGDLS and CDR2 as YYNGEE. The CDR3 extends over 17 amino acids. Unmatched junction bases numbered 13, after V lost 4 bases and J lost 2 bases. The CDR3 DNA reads TGTGCCAGCAGCCCCCGTCCAAATAGCGGGCCCACAGATACGCAGTATTTT. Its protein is CASSPRPNSGPTDTQYF. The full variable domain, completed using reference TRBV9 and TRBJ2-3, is DSGVTQTPKHLITATGQRVTLRCSPRSGDLSVYWYQQSLDQGLQFLIQYYNGEERAKGNILERFSAQQFPDLHSELNLSSLELGDSALYFCASSPRPNSGPTDTQYFGPGTRLTVL.

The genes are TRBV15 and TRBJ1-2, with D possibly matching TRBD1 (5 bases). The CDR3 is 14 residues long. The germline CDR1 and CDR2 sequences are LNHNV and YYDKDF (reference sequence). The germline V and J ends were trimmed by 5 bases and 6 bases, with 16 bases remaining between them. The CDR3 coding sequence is TGTGCCACCAGCCCTCAGGGTGATTTTGATGGCTACACCTTC. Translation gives CATSPQGDFDGYTF.

The CDR3 sequence is CASSLLQGPGSSFF. The CDR3 DNA is TGTGCCAGCAGCTTACTGCAGGGTCCAGGGTCGTCTTTCTTT. The rearrangement joins TRBV7-8 to TRBJ1-1; a weak D match, TRBD1 (5 bases). Germline lookup yields CDR1 SGHVS and CDR2 FQNEAQ. V lost 2 bases to trimming and J lost 12 bases, with 19 bases between them. The CDR3 totals 14 residues. The full variable domain, with the rest looked up from reference TRBV7-8 and TRBJ1-1, is GAGVSQSPRYKVAKRGQDVALRCDPISGHVSLFWYQQALGQGPEFLTYFQNEAQLDKSGLPSDRFFAERPEGSVSTLKIQRTQQEDSAVYLCASSLLQGPGSSFFGQGTRLTVV.

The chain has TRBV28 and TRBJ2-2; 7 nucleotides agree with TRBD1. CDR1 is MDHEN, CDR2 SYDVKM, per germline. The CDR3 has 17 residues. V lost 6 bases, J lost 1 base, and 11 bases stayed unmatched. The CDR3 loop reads CASRGLGQIMNTGELFF. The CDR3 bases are TGTGCCAGCAGGGGTCTGGGACAGATTATGAACACCGGGGAGCTGTTTTTT.

DNA of the CDR3: TGTGCCAGTAGTATAATGAGGGGGCGTGCAACTAATGAAAAACTGTTTTTT. As protein: CASSIMRGRATNEKLFF. The V call is TRBV19, the J call TRBJ1-4; TRBD1 matches at 7 bases. From germline, CDR1 is LNHDA and CDR2 SQIVND (reference sequence). The CDR3 sequence is 17 residues long. V trimming: 2 bases; J trimming: 0 bases; junction bases outside the gene matches: 6.

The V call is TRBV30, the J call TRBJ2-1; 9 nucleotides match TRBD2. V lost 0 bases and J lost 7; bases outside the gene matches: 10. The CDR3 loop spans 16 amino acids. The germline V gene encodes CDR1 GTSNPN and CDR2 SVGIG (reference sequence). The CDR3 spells CAWSVLSSGGRNEQFF. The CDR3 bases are TGTGCCTGGAGTGTACTTTCCAGCGGGGGGAGGAATGAGCAGTTCTTC.

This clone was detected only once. CDR3 sequence reads: CASSLRATSGTIYNEQFF. CDR3 DNA sequence: TGTGCCAGCAGCCTAAGAGCAACTAGCGGGACCATCTACAATGAGCAGTTCTTC. V is TRBV11-2 and J is TRBJ2-1, with 10 bases lining up with TRBD2. CDR1 and CDR2 from the germline V gene are SGHAT and FQNNGV. V was clipped by 5 bases and J by 3 bases; unmatched bases: 13. This CDR3 is 18 amino acids long.